Listed below are T cell receptor beta chains from one sample, sequenced in a study of cytomegalovirus exposure and HLA in healthy donors. Produced via immunoSEQ multiplex PCR; TCRdb's table is partial and in-frame only. The top ten clones hold about 2.3% of a sample with 150,000 to 200,000 clones, 70% to 90% of them seen once. Sequencing input: PBMCs. Every receptor here comes from a woman aged 25 to 39 in good health and CMV-seronegative. Each CDR3 is given without its conserved first and last residue. Each record gives: J gene, V gene, CDR3 length, CDR3 protein.

TRBJ1-1,TRBV5-1,13,ASREVRGLNTEAF
TRBJ2-3,TRBV7-7,13,ASSLAGGSADTQY
TRBJ2-2,TRBV7-9,13,ASSLASGGSGELF
TRBJ1-5,TRBV28,12,ASSWTGNGQPQH
-,TRBV6-5,13,ASRNSGSLPYEQY
TRBJ2-7,TRBV7-2,13,ASSRTSGASYEQY
TRBJ1-2,TRBV28,13,ASSFPGGGDYGYT
TRBJ2-5,TRBV2,10,ATQGQTETQY
TRBJ1-1,TRBV27,13,ASSLWAGMNTEAF
TRBJ1-5,TRBV19,12,ASSMQGPVVPQH
TRBJ1-1,TRBV14,11,ASSPRGHTEAF
TRBJ2-5,TRBV30,12,AWSATGGEETQY
TRBJ2-1,TRBV11-2,14,ASSLTSSGGLNEQF
TRBJ1-1,TRBV15,13,ATSRDGLMNTEAF
TRBJ2-2,TRBV5-8,13,ASRRLAPNTGELF
TRBJ1-1,TRBV12-5,12,ASGPQGGGTEAF
TRBJ2-7,TRBV28,11,ASSLANEYEQY
TRBJ2-3,TRBV7-9,12,ASSPGLATDTQY
TRBJ1-5,TRBV27,12,ASSTTGLNQPQH
TRBJ2-1,TRBV5-1,15,ASSLLLAGANYNEQF
TRBJ2-1,TRBV27,13,ASSFVGGLYNEQF
TRBJ2-1,TRBV7-3,14,ASSLSPGQGLNEQF
TRBJ2-2,TRBV27,12,ASSLLAGSGELF
TRBJ2-1,TRBV9,13,ASSVERESYNEQF
TRBJ1-1,TRBV7-9,10,ASSLYSPEAF
TRBJ2-1,TRBV5-1,18,ASSLLATSGGAGGYNEQF
TRBJ2-3,TRBV7-9,12,ASSLTGVADTQY
TRBJ2-7,TRBV27,12,ASSSEDRIYEQY
TRBJ2-3,TRBV5-1,12,ASSLYSGGDTQY
TRBJ2-3,TRBV7-9,14,ASSLSDRGPADTQY
TRBJ2-7,TRBV27,12,ASSLGDRSYEQY
TRBJ1-2,TRBV7-9,13,ASSLGGTGVEGYT
TRBJ2-3,TRBV27,13,ASSHASPSTDTQY
TRBJ2-3,TRBV28,11,ASSYHSQDTQY
TRBJ2-7,TRBV28,11,ASSLTSGYEQY
TRBJ1-2,TRBV7-2,12,ASSTQNRGSGYT
TRBJ2-1,TRBV25-1,10,ASTGDTGREF
TRBJ1-2,TRBV29-1,11,SAAQIQGRGYT
TRBJ2-1,TRBV18,10,ASGSNGNEQF
TRBJ1-6,TRBV11-2,13,ASSSLEAANSPLH
TRBJ2-7,TRBV19,9,ASIGGAEQY
TRBJ2-1,TRBV28,12,ASSYLLGGNEQF
TRBJ1-2,TRBV6-5,12,ASSSQGQATGYT
TRBJ2-3,TRBV9,12,ASSRRLAGDTQY
TRBJ2-4,TRBV7-2,14,ASRPPESSGTNIQY
TRBJ2-5,TRBV5-1,12,ASSLEREEETQY
TRBJ2-3,TRBV29-1,13,SVEARGPTTDTQY
TRBJ2-6,TRBV2,15,ASRRTSGMAGANGLT
TRBJ2-1,TRBV7-3,15,ASSEKRGTGVYNEQF
TRBJ1-5,TRBV7-8,13,ASSLSGQGIQPQH
TRBJ1-6,TRBV4-1,17,ASSPIRQTTGRYNSPLH
TRBJ2-1,TRBV27,13,ASSAVTGGVNEQF
TRBJ2-7,TRBV5-6,12,ASSRGLGAYEQY
TRBJ2-2,TRBV19,14,ASSPNNRGPGGELF
TRBJ1-4,TRBV9,13,ASSPGGGTNEKLF
TRBJ1-1,TRBV12-5,14,ASGFGTGVMNTEAF
TRBJ2-5,TRBV2,14,ASSETGGYVGETQY